This is a list of T cell receptor beta chains from one sample in a study of blood T cell repertoires in COVID-19. Sequenced by immunoSEQ multiplex PCR; TCRdb stores in-frame clones only, minus some. The repertoire consists of fewer than 90,000 clones, with less than 80% occurring once and the leading ten covering about 15%. Sequenced input: peripheral blood. Receptors originate from a woman over 75 with acute or convalescent COVID-19. CDR3s include the opening cysteine and the closing phenylalanine or tryptophan. A D gene is named only where the DNA matches it firmly. Not all rows give a size; the values are once, few, many and, for expanded clones, a class.

V gene: TRBV5-6
clone size: -
D gene: -
J gene: TRBJ2-6
CDR3 DNA: TGTGCCAGCAGCCACGGAGGAGGGGCCAACGTCCTGACTTTC
CDR3 protein: CASSHGGGANVLTF

V gene: TRBV5-1
clone size: -
D gene: -
J gene: TRBJ1-2
CDR3 DNA: TGCGCCAGCAGCTTGGACGGTGGAGACGGCTACACCTTC
CDR3 protein: CASSLDGGDGYTF

V gene: TRBV7-9
clone size: -
D gene: -
J gene: TRBJ1-2
CDR3 DNA: TGTGCCAGCAGCCCCCATGATATCGGTGGCTACACCTTC
CDR3 protein: CASSPHDIGGYTF

V gene: TRBV2
clone size: many
D gene: TRBD1
J gene: TRBJ1-4
CDR3 DNA: TGTGCCAGCAGTCGGACAGGGGGCCCTCGCGCAACTAATGAAAAACTGTTTTTT
CDR3 protein: CASSRTGGPRATNEKLFF

V gene: TRBV11-1
clone size: many
D gene: TRBD1
J gene: TRBJ2-7
CDR3 DNA: TGTGCCAGCAGCCTACTAATCGGGACAGCCTACGAGCAGTACTTC
CDR3 protein: CASSLLIGTAYEQYF

V gene: TRBV5-4
clone size: -
D gene: -
J gene: TRBJ2-2
CDR3 DNA: TGTGCCAGCAGCTTGGAACAGGGAGTCACCGGGGAGCTGTTTTTT
CDR3 protein: CASSLEQGVTGELFF

V gene: TRBV15
clone size: few
D gene: -
J gene: TRBJ2-1
CDR3 DNA: TGTGCCACCAGCAGTCCCGCTGGCGGGGTCTCCTACAATGAGCAGTTCTTC
CDR3 protein: CATSSPAGGVSYNEQFF

V gene: TRBV27
clone size: -
D gene: TRBD1
J gene: TRBJ1-2
CDR3 DNA: TGTGCCAGCAGTCCCACAACGAAGGACAGGGCCCACTCTAACTATGGCTACACCTTC
CDR3 protein: CASSPTTKDRAHSNYGYTF

V gene: TRBV9
clone size: few
D gene: -
J gene: TRBJ2-2
CDR3 DNA: TGTGCCAGCAGCGTCCGCAGCACCGGGGAGCTGTTTTTT
CDR3 protein: CASSVRSTGELFF

V gene: TRBV7-2
clone size: few
D gene: TRBD1
J gene: TRBJ2-3
CDR3 DNA: TGTGCCAGCAGCGCGACAGGGAAGAAGGATACGCAGTATTTT
CDR3 protein: CASSATGKKDTQYF

V gene: TRBV12-5
clone size: -
D gene: -
J gene: TRBJ2-3
CDR3 DNA: TGTGCTAGTGGTTTGGTACGCAGAAGCACAGATACGCAGTATTTT
CDR3 protein: CASGLVRRSTDTQYF

V gene: TRBV2
clone size: -
D gene: -
J gene: TRBJ1-4
CDR3 DNA: TGTGCCAGTAATGGCGGAACTAATGAAAAACTGTTTTTT
CDR3 protein: CASNGGTNEKLFF

V gene: TRBV18
clone size: few
D gene: TRBD1
J gene: TRBJ2-7
CDR3 DNA: TGTGCCAGCTCACCACTGGACAGGGCCTACGAGCAGTACTTC
CDR3 protein: CASSPLDRAYEQYF

V gene: TRBV6-5
clone size: few
D gene: -
J gene: TRBJ1-2
CDR3 DNA: TGTGCCAGCACATCGAGACTATTCCAGAACTATGGCTACACCTTC
CDR3 protein: CASTSRLFQNYGYTF

V gene: TRBV5-1
clone size: -
D gene: -
J gene: TRBJ1-4
CDR3 DNA: TGCGCCAGCAGCTTGGATACAGGGACCTTAGGAGAAAAACTGTTTTTT
CDR3 protein: CASSLDTGTLGEKLFF

V gene: TRBV12-5
clone size: -
D gene: TRBD2
J gene: TRBJ2-3
CDR3 DNA: TGTGCTAGTGGCTTAGAAAGCGGGGGTGATACGCAGTATTTT
CDR3 protein: CASGLESGGDTQYF

V gene: TRBV19
clone size: few
D gene: -
J gene: TRBJ1-1
CDR3 DNA: TGTGCCAGTAGTATACAGGGGTATCCACGTGAAGCTTTCTTT
CDR3 protein: CASSIQGYPREAFF